The T cell receptor beta chain described here comes from a study of OX40 agonist ivuxolimab in advanced cancers. Points from the study as a whole: The work left the antigen specificity of expanded peripheral T cells undetermined. By week 6 at 0.1 to 3.0 mg/kg, blood CD4+ and CD8+ T cells had expanded clonally. In the 0.1-3.0 mg/kg groups, partial responders showed among the lowest expansion.

Researchers took blood at baseline, on cycle 4 day 1, and on cycle 7 day 1. About this clone: Its antigen is still unknown.

Here immunoSEQ multiplex PCR was the method, and the copy in TCRdb shows in-frame clones only, minus some. Of over 150,000 clones listed, around 94% are singletons. CDR3 length: 13 residues. V dropped 4 bases and J dropped 4 bases, with 10 bases sitting between them. The germline gives CDR1 SGHDT, CDR2 YYEEEE. V is TRBV5-6 and J is TRBJ2-3; D may be TRBD2 (6 bases). This TCR derives from an adult with an advanced solid tumor such as melanoma, head and neck, liver or kidney cancer. The source material was CD4+ or CD8+ T cells sorted from blood, sampled in a trial of the OX40 agonist ivuxolimab. This chain's CDR3 is CASSLGEADTQYF. Written as DNA, the CDR3 is TGTGCCAGCAGCCTGGGGGAGGCAGATACGCAGTATTTT.